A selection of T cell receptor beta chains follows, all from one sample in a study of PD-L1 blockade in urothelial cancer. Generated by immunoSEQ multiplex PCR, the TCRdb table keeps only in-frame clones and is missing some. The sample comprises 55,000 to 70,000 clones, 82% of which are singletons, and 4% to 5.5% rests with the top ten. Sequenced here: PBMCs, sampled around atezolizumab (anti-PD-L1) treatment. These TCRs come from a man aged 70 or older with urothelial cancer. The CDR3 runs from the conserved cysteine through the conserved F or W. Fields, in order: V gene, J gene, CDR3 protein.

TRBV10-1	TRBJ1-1	CASSESSGNTEAFF
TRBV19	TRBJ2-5	CASSISGQQETQYF
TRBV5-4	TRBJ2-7	CASSSSSGISREQYF
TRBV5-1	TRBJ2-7	CASSFPGTSGETYEQYF
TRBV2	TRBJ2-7	CASNRQGQSSYEQYF
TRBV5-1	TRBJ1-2	CASSLGEGGYTF
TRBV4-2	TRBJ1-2	CASSQVGLDRADGYTF
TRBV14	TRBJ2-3	CASSPFQRPTDTQYF
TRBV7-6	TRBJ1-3	CASSLAGGPSGNTIYF
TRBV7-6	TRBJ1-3	CARTRSSGNTIYF
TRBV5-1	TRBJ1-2	CASSLEAGGVTNYGYTF
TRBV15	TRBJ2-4	CATSREAAGGPRAKNIQYF
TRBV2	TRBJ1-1	CASSRTGFTEAFF
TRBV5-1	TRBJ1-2	CASSPLGGGGYTF
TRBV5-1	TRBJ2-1	CASSSLAGGLAEQFF
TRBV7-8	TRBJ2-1	CASSLMTRLHNEQFF
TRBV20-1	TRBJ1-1	CSAQVFGLAFF
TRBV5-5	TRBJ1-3	CASVRGAGVSGNTIYF
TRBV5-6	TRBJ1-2	CASSADRGSYDYTF
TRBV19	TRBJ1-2	CASSGGQGVFNYGYTF
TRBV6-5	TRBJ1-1	CASSYGTLNTEAFF
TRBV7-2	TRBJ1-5	CASRGQAEGPQHF
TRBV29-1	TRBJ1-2	CSARTGGGYGYTF
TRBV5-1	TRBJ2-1	CASSLDNRVPQFF
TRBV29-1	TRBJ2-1	CSVEDDRVIGNEQFF
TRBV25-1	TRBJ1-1	CASSGPQGINTEAFF
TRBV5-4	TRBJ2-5	CASTQGGGTRWETQYF
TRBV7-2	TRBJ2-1	CASRASGRFDNEQFF
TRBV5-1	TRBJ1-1	CASRPTGTPNTEAFF